What follows are 24 T cell receptor beta chains derived from one specimen sequenced in a study of shared T cell receptors in the human thymus. The repertoire was sequenced with immunoSEQ multiplex PCR; TCRdb's copy has only in-frame clones and lacks some. This sample has some 700,000 clones; approximately 85% occur once, and the top ten carry roughly 0.01%. Another study also made use of these data, one on human thymus T cells.

Specimen: thymocytes. The receptors originated from a girl under three years old with a congenital heart defect.

The CDR3 bases are TGCGCCAGCAGCTTGGAGGCCAGGCCTAACTATGGCTACACCTTC. Amino acids: CASSLEARPNYGYTF. This rearrangement joins TRBV5-1 to TRBJ1-2; unclear D gene. Germline lookup yields CDR1 SGHRS and CDR2 YFSETQ. Trimming took 0 bases from V and 0 from J, leaving 9 bases between them. The CDR3 length is 15 residues.

The J gene is TRBJ1-1, the V gene TRBV9; 7 nucleotides match TRBD1. The CDR3 has 15 amino acids. V lost 2 bases to trimming and J lost 7 bases; unmatched junction nucleotides: 11. Germline CDR1 SGDLS, CDR2 YYNGEE. The CDR3 protein is CASSVLRQGRDEAFF. The CDR3, as DNA: TGTGCCAGCAGCGTCCTGAGACAGGGACGTGATGAAGCTTTCTTT.

The chain uses TRBV5-1 and TRBJ1-3; tentatively, D is TRBD1 (6 bases). CDR1 is SGHRS and CDR2 is YFSETQ in the germline V gene. Trimming stripped 4 bases from V and 3 bases from J, with 11 bases between. The CDR3 runs 14 residues. The CDR3 protein is CASSAQGGGNTIYF. The CDR3 region has the DNA TGCGCCAGCAGCGCTCAAGGGGGTGGAAACACCATATATTTT.

The J gene is TRBJ2-7, the V gene TRBV29-1, with D possibly TRBD1 on 5 matching bases. Germline V gene lookup returns CDR1 SQVTM and CDR2 ANQGSEA. V was cut by 1 base and J by 4 bases, with 11 bases left in between. This CDR3 region has 13 residues. This CDR3 is CSVEGQGTYEQYF. Here the CDR3 DNA reads TGCAGCGTTGAAGGGCAGGGTACTTACGAGCAGTACTTC.

The chain joins TRBV18 to TRBJ2-6; D perhaps matches TRBD2 (6 bases). V dropped 2 bases and J dropped 3 bases, with 8 bases sitting between them. Per germline, CDR1 KGHSH and CDR2 LQKENI. The CDR3 length is 15 residues. The CDR3 coding sequence is TGTGCCAGCTCACCAGGGGAGGTTGGGGCCAACGTCCTGACTTTC. Protein product: CASSPGEVGANVLTF.

The chain combines TRBV2 with TRBJ2-7; tentatively, D is TRBD1 (6 bases). Trimming removed 5 bases at V and 2 bases at J, with 16 bases between. CDR1 is SNHLY and CDR2 is FYNNEI in the germline V gene. This CDR3 is 15 amino acids long. CDR3: CASSRFRTATYEQYF. Written as DNA, the CDR3 is TGTGCCAGCAGTCGTTTTAGGACAGCTACCTACGAGCAGTACTTC.

This chain uses TRBV4-1 with TRBJ2-4, with a possible D match to TRBD1 (5 bases). Trimming pared 2 bases from V and 6 bases from J, leaving 11 bases between. The germline V gene has CDR1 MGHRA and CDR2 YSYEKL. This CDR3 region has 14 residues. The CDR3 reads CASSQRQQLNIQYF. The CDR3 nucleotides are TGCGCCAGCAGCCAACGACAGCAACTAAACATTCAGTACTTC.

The CDR3 region has the DNA TGTGGATTTCGGTCGGGCAGCTTGGCCCACAGGGAGAAAAACACTGAAGCTTTCTTT. Protein sequence: CGFRSGSLAHREKNTEAFF. V gene TRBV5-8 combines with J gene TRBJ1-1; possible D gene TRBD1, 6 bases. Per germline, CDR1 SGHTS and CDR2 YDEGEE. The CDR3 spans 19 residues.

The chain recombines TRBV4-3 with TRBJ1-2, with 9 bases fitting TRBD1. CDR1 LGHNA and CDR2 YSLEER come from the germline V gene. This CDR3 spans 13 amino acids. V shed 4 bases and J 6 bases; nucleotides not matched to a gene: 3. The CDR3 protein is CASSRRTGDGYTF. The CDR3 DNA is TGCGCCAGCAGCCGAAGGACAGGGGATGGCTACACCTTC.

The rearrangement links TRBV7-2 to TRBJ2-7, with D perhaps TRBD2 (6 bases). This CDR3 has 16 amino acids. Germline V gives CDR1 SGHTA, CDR2 FQGNSA. The V and J ends lost 1 base and 2 bases respectively, with 15 bases between them. CDR3 residues: CASSLDGRDRTYEQYF. CDR3 nucleotides: TGTGCCAGCAGCTTAGACGGGCGGGACCGCACCTACGAGCAGTACTTC. The variable domain in full, completed from reference TRBV7-2 and TRBJ2-7, reads GAGVSQSPSNKVTEKGKDVELRCDPISGHTALYWYRQSLGQGLEFLIYFQGNSAPDKSGLPSDRFSAERTGGSVSTLTIQRTQQEDSAVYLCASSLDGRDRTYEQYFGPGTRLTVT.

This clone was seen more than once but under ten times. The chain uses TRBV7-9 and TRBJ1-3; no reliable D call. The V and J ends lost 5 bases and 2 bases respectively, with 19 bases between them. CDR1 is SEHNR and CDR2 is FQNEAQ in the germline V gene (reference sequence). This CDR3 is 17 amino acids long. DNA of the CDR3: TGTGCCAGCAGCGCCGGGTTCGCAGAGTTTACTGGAAACACCATATATTTT. Translation: CASSAGFAEFTGNTIYF. The whole variable domain, filled in from reference TRBV7-9 and TRBJ1-3, reads DTGVSQNPRHKITKRGQNVTFRCDPISEHNRLYWYRQTLGQGPEFLTYFQNEAQLEKSRLLSDRFSAERPKGSFSTLEIQRTEQGDSAMYLCASSAGFAEFTGNTIYFGEGSWLTVV.

The chain links TRBV30 to TRBJ1-1, with D perhaps matching TRBD1 (5 bases). The CDR3 spans 12 residues. Per the germline V gene, CDR1 is GTSNPN and CDR2 is SVGIG (reference sequence). The V end was cut by 3 bases, the J end by 3 bases, with 8 bases between. Here the CDR3 reads CAWRGRDTEAFF. The CDR3 DNA follows: TGTGCCTGGAGGGGCAGGGACACTGAAGCTTTCTTT.

The J gene is TRBJ2-1, the V gene TRBV5-6; D gene uncertain. Germline CDR1 SGHDT, CDR2 YYEEEE. With 6 bases removed from V and 5 bases from J, the gap between germline ends came to 9 bases. The CDR3 has 12 residues. The CDR3 sequence is CASNFINNEQFF. The CDR3 nucleotides are TGTGCCAGCAACTTTATAAACAATGAGCAGTTCTTC.

Only a few counts were recorded for this clone. This chain joins TRBV6-1 and TRBJ1-4; D is perhaps TRBD1 (6 bases). V gave up 3 bases and J gave up 8 bases, with 7 bases separating them. CDR1 is MNHNS, CDR2 SASEGT, per germline. The length of the CDR3 is 12 residues. The CDR3 DNA reads as TGTGCCAGCAGTGACCAGGGGGAAAAACTGTTTTTT. Protein sequence: CASSDQGEKLFF.

This clone has a single count. The V gene is TRBV10-3, the J gene TRBJ1-1; the match to TRBD1 covers 7 bases. Germline values: CDR1 ENHRY, CDR2 SYGVKD. The CDR3 contains 16 residues. The trim removed 3 bases at V and 2 bases at J, leaving 9 bases unmatched. CDR3 residues: CAISDRAGTDNTEAFF. The DNA of the CDR3 is TGTGCCATCAGTGATAGGGCCGGGACAGACAACACTGAAGCTTTCTTT.

The CDR3 sequence is CASSGSLPGRTEAFF. CDR3 bases: TGTGCCAGCAGCGGTAGCCTTCCGGGGAGAACTGAAGCTTTCTTT. The chain combines TRBV9 with TRBJ1-1; D uncertain. This CDR3 has 15 amino acids. In germline, CDR1 is SGDLS, CDR2 YYNGEE. V was trimmed by 3 bases and J by 5 bases, leaving 17 bases between them.

The V and J genes are TRBV18 and TRBJ1-1; 10 bases agree with TRBD1. Germline CDR1 KGHSH, CDR2 LQKENI. V trimming: 3 bases; J trimming: 8 bases; junction bases outside the gene matches: 21. The length of the CDR3 is 19 residues. CDR3 coding DNA: TGTGCCAGCTCACCGCATCCCGTGGCCGGGACAGGGGTTTGGAAAGAAGCTTTCTTT. Its protein product is CASSPHPVAGTGVWKEAFF.

The J gene is TRBJ1-4, the V gene TRBV14; 9 nucleotides align to TRBD1. Germline CDR1 and CDR2: SGHDN and FVKESK. This CDR3 is 16 amino acids long. Trimming took 3 bases from V and 8 from J; bases not matched to a gene: 10. The CDR3, as DNA: TGTGCCAGCAGCCATAATCTTACAGGGGGCCGAGAAAAACTGTTTTTT. This sequence encodes CASSHNLTGGREKLFF.

The V gene is TRBV14, the J gene TRBJ2-7; TRBD1 matches 11 bases. The V gene's germline CDR1 is SGHDN and CDR2 FVKESK. V gave up 4 bases and J gave up 7 bases; unmatched junction bases: 6. CDR3 length: 14 amino acids. CDR3 DNA: TGTGCCAGCAGCCTTCCCGGGACAGGGGGAGAGCAGTACTTC. Amino acid sequence: CASSLPGTGGEQYF.

The rearrangement links TRBV7-3 to TRBJ2-2; TRBD2 matches at 13 bases. After removal of 5 bases from V and 7 bases from J, the junction contained 19 bases not matched to a gene. Germline V gene lookup returns CDR1 SGHTA and CDR2 FQGTGA. The CDR3 is made up of 20 amino acids. In DNA form, the CDR3 reads TGTGCCAGCAGCCCCACCGGGACTAGCGGGGCGACGACCAGGGGCGGGGAGCTGTTTTTT. Its translation: CASSPTGTSGATTRGGELFF. Full variable domain (missing parts from reference TRBV7-3 and TRBJ2-2): GAGVSQTPSNKVTEKGKYVELRCDPISGHTALYWYRQSLGQGPEFLIYFQGTGAADDSGLPNDRFFAVRPEGSVSTLKIQRTERGDSAVYLCASSPTGTSGATTRGGELFFGEGSRLTVL.

This chain uses TRBV5-1 with TRBJ1-2; 10 bases are shared with TRBD1. The CDR3 runs 20 residues. The V gene end was trimmed by 2 bases and the J gene end by 1 base; junction bases not matched to a gene: 17. Germline V gene lookup returns CDR1 SGHRS and CDR2 YFSETQ. This CDR3 reads CASSFKGDRGDLLFNYGYTF. In nucleotides, the CDR3 is TGCGCCAGCAGCTTTAAGGGGGACAGGGGCGACCTCCTTTTTAACTATGGCTACACCTTC.

The V call is TRBV28, the J call TRBJ1-5; no definite D call. Deletions cut 7 bases from V and 0 bases from J, with 10 bases between. This CDR3 has 14 amino acids. CDR1 and CDR2 from the germline V gene are MDHEN and SYDVKM. The CDR3 here is CASTLTFSNQPQHF. CDR3 coding DNA: TGTGCCAGCACCCTGACATTTAGCAATCAGCCCCAGCATTTT.

This chain uses TRBV28 with TRBJ2-1; the match to TRBD2 covers 8 bases. Trimming cost V 3 bases and J 0 bases; bases outside gene matches: 10. The CDR3 totals 18 residues. CDR1 is MDHEN, CDR2 SYDVKM, per germline. CDR3 nucleotides: TGTGCCAGCAGTTTCGGCGCCAGACTAGCGTTCTCCTACAATGAGCAGTTCTTC. Its protein product is CASSFGARLAFSYNEQFF.

This sequence joins TRBV4-3 and TRBJ2-3; the match to TRBD1 covers 7 bases. Germline CDR1 is LGHNA and CDR2 is YSLEER. This CDR3 is 16 amino acids long. J lost 0 bases, V lost 0 bases, and 3 bases had no gene match. The CDR3 here is CASSQDWDSSTDTQYF. The DNA of the CDR3 is TGCGCCAGCAGCCAAGATTGGGACAGTAGCACAGATACGCAGTATTTT.